This TCR beta chain is drawn from a study of T-cell reconstitution after alpha-beta-depleted transplantation in children. Unique molecular identifiers were incorporated into the prepared TCRbeta library. Each CDR3 protein gets one entry after TCRdb re-called the PCR reads with MiXCR. Among some 490,000 distinct CDR3 sequences listed, about 12% were seen once. Ten or more counts support this clonotype. The V gene's germline CDR1 is SGHTA and CDR2 FQGTGA. Trimming took off 1 base at V and 0 bases at J, with 10 bases between the two ends. The CDR3 contains 15 residues. The source was PBMCs from the stem cell graft donor, collected from the stem cell graft. The gene calls are TRBV7-3 and TRBJ2-7; D possibly corresponds to TRBD1 (5 bases). The origin of this receptor is a human donor who donated a stem cell graft to a child with combined immunodeficiency. The CDR3 DNA is TGTGCCAGCAGCTTAAGGGCAGGGAACTCCTACGAGCAGTACTTC. Translating it yields CASSLRAGNSYEQYF. Supplemented by reference TRBV7-3 and TRBJ2-7, the full variable domain reads GAGVSQTPSNKVTEKGKYVELRCDPISGHTALYWYRQSLGQGPEFLIYFQGTGAADDSGLPNDRFFAVRPEGSVSTLKIQRTERGDSAVYLCASSLRAGNSYEQYFGPGTRLTVT.